This T cell receptor beta chain was identified during a study of CD8 T cells in ankylosing spondylitis. General study points: Previous work reported some of these motif variants in the synovial fluid and blood of reactive arthritis. A motif of 7 or 8 highly homologous TCR beta variants was seen as apparently characteristic of ankylosing spondylitis blood.

This clonotype appeared many times. The target antigen is unknown. There are 13 residues in the CDR3. CDR1 and CDR2 (germline): DFQATT, SNEGSKA (reference sequence). Germline trimming cut 3 bases from V and 6 bases from J; bases unmatched to any gene: 8. Generation of TCR beta libraries employed quantitative 5'-RACE incorporating molecular barcodes. TCRdb re-called the 5' RACE reads through MiXCR, storing one row per CDR3 protein. The top ten clones hold about 31% of a sample with about 90,000 distinct CDR3 sequences, approximately 9.6% of them seen once. Sequencing input: blood, either unsorted or a sorted T cell fraction (not recorded which). The TCR originated in a male donor with ankylosing spondylitis. V and J are TRBV20-1 and TRBJ2-7; 7 nucleotides line up with TRBD1. This chain's CDR3 is CSASRAEGAEQYF. The CDR3 DNA reads as TGCAGTGCTAGTAGGGCTGAGGGGGCCGAGCAGTACTTC.